Given below is one T cell receptor (beta chain) in context. The antigen is unknown. This record comes from a study of cytomegalovirus exposure and HLA in healthy donors. In the PCR, 60 Vbeta and 13 Jbeta primers were used. The repertoire was sequenced with immunoSEQ multiplex PCR; TCRdb's copy has only in-frame clones and lacks some. This sample carries approximately 150,000 clones, 71% of them seen once, and the ten largest clones take around 2.8%. The CDR3 spans 15 residues. Germline lookup yields CDR1 KGHSH and CDR2 LQKENI. V gave up 3 bases and J gave up 6 bases; unmatched junction bases: 8. Study outcomes and limitations: Later analysis indicated greater clonal expansion among HLA-associated TCR beta chains than among equally common other chains.

Input material: PBMCs. The source is a woman aged 25-40 years in good health and CMV-seronegative. This rearrangement joins TRBV18 to TRBJ2-7, with 10 nucleotides matching TRBD1. CDR3: CASSPGGQGRSEQYF. The CDR3 DNA reads as TGTGCCAGCTCACCTGGGGGACAGGGGAGGTCCGAGCAGTACTTC.